This is a list of T cell receptor beta chains from one sample in a study of type 1 regulatory T cells. Their antigen targets remain unknown. One entry per CDR3 protein, called by TCRdb with MiXCR from the reads. Of more than 60,000 distinct CDR3 sequences in the sample, around 49% were seen once. The specimen was cultured non-Tr1 T cells, either the whole culture or a sorted T cell fraction (not recorded which). These receptors originate from a human donor in good health. The CDR3 runs from the conserved cysteine through the conserved F or W. D genes are given only for firm matches. Clone size is shown for a subset of rows, as once, few, many or a class of expanded clone.

J: TRBJ2-1; size: few; V: TRBV7-2; D: .; CDR3: CASSRGTVSYNEQFF; DNA: TGTGCCAGCAGCCGCGGGACAGTCTCCTACAATGAGCAGTTCTTC
J: TRBJ2-7; size: few; V: TRBV20-1; D: .; CDR3: CSARDGGGSYEQYF; DNA: TGCAGTGCTAGAGATGGGGGTGGGTCCTACGAGCAGTACTTC
J: TRBJ1-2; size: .; V: TRBV29-1; D: .; CDR3: CSVEVLVNGYTF; DNA: TGCAGCGTTGAAGTTCTGGTGAATGGCTACACCTTC
J: TRBJ2-5; size: .; V: TRBV20-1; D: TRBD2; CDR3: CSARDRLAGTKETQYF; DNA: TGCAGTGCTAGAGATCGCCTAGCGGGGACCAAAGAGACCCAGTACTTC
J: TRBJ1-4; size: .; V: TRBV2; D: .; CDR3: CASKRDHIELFF; DNA: TGTGCCAGCAAAAGGGACCACATTGAACTGTTTTTT
J: TRBJ1-2; size: .; V: TRBV20-1; D: TRBD1; CDR3: CSADRQGAANYGYTF; DNA: TGCAGTGCTGACCGACAGGGGGCAGCTAACTATGGCTACACCTTC
J: TRBJ1-2; size: once; V: TRBV20-1; D: .; CDR3: CSAMIEGIGLGGYTF; DNA: TGCAGTGCCATGATAGAGGGGATAGGATTGGGTGGCTACACCTTC
J: TRBJ2-3; size: medium-sized; V: TRBV20-1; D: .; CDR3: CSAERGAEDTQYF; DNA: TGCAGTGCCGAACGGGGGGCGGAGGATACGCAGTATTTT
J: TRBJ2-2; size: .; V: TRBV29-1; D: TRBD2; CDR3: CSVGSGGAPGELFF; DNA: TGCAGCGTTGGAAGCGGGGGGGCCCCCGGGGAGCTGTTTTTT
J: TRBJ2-5; size: .; V: TRBV6-2/TRBV6-3; D: .; CDR3: CASRAPPSRETQYF; DNA: TGTGCCAGCAGGGCCCCCCCATCGCGAGAGACCCAGTACTTC
J: TRBJ2-2; size: .; V: TRBV7-7; D: .; CDR3: CASSLRGFTGELFF; DNA: TGTGCTAGCAGCCTGAGAGGGTTTACCGGGGAGCTGTTTTTT
J: TRBJ1-2; size: few; V: TRBV30; D: .; CDR3: CAWTYGDYPGYTF; DNA: TGTGCCTGGACCTACGGGGATTACCCCGGCTACACCTTC
J: TRBJ2-5; size: many; V: TRBV7-2; D: .; CDR3: CASSLVGRTEETQYF; DNA: TGTGCCAGCAGCTTAGTAGGGCGGACAGAAGAGACCCAGTACTTC
J: TRBJ2-1; size: .; V: TRBV6-6; D: TRBD2; CDR3: CASSLGRGWTEDEQFF; DNA: TGTGCCAGCTCCCTCGGGCGGGGGTGGACGGAGGATGAGCAGTTCTTC
J: TRBJ2-3; size: .; V: TRBV5-1; D: TRBD1; CDR3: CASSKTGTAQIDTQYF; DNA: TGCGCCAGCAGCAAGACCGGGACAGCACAAATAGATACGCAGTATTTT
J: TRBJ2-7; size: few; V: TRBV19; D: TRBD1; CDR3: CASRGDSPSWYF; DNA: TGTGCCAGTAGAGGGGACAGCCCGAGCTGGTACTTC
J: TRBJ2-3; size: .; V: TRBV7-9; D: .; CDR3: CASSLTQFTDTQYF; DNA: TGTGCCAGCAGCTTAACCCAATTCACAGATACGCAGTATTTT
J: TRBJ2-1; size: .; V: TRBV6-2/TRBV6-3; D: .; CDR3: CASRKSRLWKRAQDGNEQFF; DNA: TGTGCCAGCAGAAAATCCCGGCTTTGGAAAAGGGCCCAGGATGGGAATGAGCAGTTCTTC
J: TRBJ2-5; size: .; V: TRBV30; D: .; CDR3: CAWGTSETQYF; DNA: TGTGCCTGGGGAACTTCCGAGACCCAGTACTTC
J: TRBJ2-2; size: .; V: TRBV5-1; D: .; CDR3: CASSPDARSTGELFF; DNA: TGCGCCAGCAGCCCGGATGCAAGAAGCACCGGGGAGCTGTTTTTT
J: TRBJ2-7; size: few; V: TRBV24-1; D: .; CDR3: CATSDLDKRTTYEQYF; DNA: TGTGCCACCAGTGACCTGGACAAGAGAACCACCTACGAGCAGTACTTC
J: TRBJ1-1; size: .; V: TRBV4-2; D: .; CDR3: CASSLSGFSNTEAFF; DNA: TGTGCCAGCAGCCTTTCAGGTTTTTCGAACACTGAAGCTTTCTTT
J: TRBJ2-1; size: .; V: TRBV7-9; D: .; CDR3: CASSLGQSTYNEQFF; DNA: TGTGCCAGCAGCTTGGGCCAGTCGACCTACAATGAGCAGTTCTTC
J: TRBJ1-1; size: few; V: TRBV29-1; D: TRBD1; CDR3: CSVELGSGGWTEAFF; DNA: TGCAGCGTTGAATTGGGATCAGGGGGTTGGACTGAAGCTTTCTTT
J: TRBJ2-1; size: few; V: TRBV28; D: .; CDR3: CASSRGVIPISYNEQFF; DNA: TGTGCCAGCAGCAGGGGGGTCATACCCATCTCCTACAATGAGCAGTTCTTC
J: TRBJ2-3; size: .; V: TRBV5-4; D: .; CDR3: CASSFFEGDTQYF; DNA: TGTGCCAGCAGCTTTTTTGAGGGAGATACGCAGTATTTT
J: TRBJ2-3; size: .; V: TRBV18; D: .; CDR3: CASSPPNRASTDTQYF; DNA: TGTGCCAGCTCCCCGCCGAACAGGGCCAGCACAGATACGCAGTATTTT
J: TRBJ2-1; size: .; V: TRBV20-1; D: .; CDR3: CSARGARGVNEQFF; DNA: TGCAGTGCTAGGGGGGCGCGGGGAGTAAATGAGCAGTTCTTC
J: TRBJ2-5; size: once; V: TRBV5-1; D: .; CDR3: CASSLAGFEGETQYF; DNA: TGCGCCAGCAGTCTCGCGGGATTCGAGGGGGAGACCCAGTACTTC
J: TRBJ2-5; size: few; V: TRBV20-1; D: TRBD2; CDR3: CSAKKGTSGPNMETQYF; DNA: TGCAGTGCTAAAAAAGGGACTAGCGGACCGAACATGGAGACCCAGTACTTC
J: TRBJ1-6; size: .; V: TRBV20-1; D: TRBD1; CDR3: CSARTGLLYNSPLHF; DNA: TGCAGTGCTCGGACAGGCCTTCTATATAATTCACCCCTCCACTTT
J: TRBJ2-7; size: .; V: TRBV7-8; D: .; CDR3: CASSPPLRDGPYEQYF; DNA: TGTGCCAGCAGCCCGCCGCTCCGGGACGGTCCCTACGAGCAGTACTTC
J: TRBJ2-3; size: few; V: TRBV5-1; D: .; CDR3: CASSLLSGASTDTQYF; DNA: TGCGCCAGCAGCCTCCTTTCGGGGGCTAGCACAGATACGCAGTATTTT
J: TRBJ2-5; size: .; V: TRBV20-1; D: .; CDR3: CSAREGLGVETQYF; DNA: TGCAGTGCTAGAGAAGGGCTCGGCGTCGAGACCCAGTACTTC
J: TRBJ1-1; size: .; V: TRBV6-5; D: TRBD1; CDR3: CASSYQGAWTEAFF; DNA: TGTGCCAGCAGTTACCAGGGGGCTTGGACTGAAGCTTTCTTT
J: TRBJ1-1; size: .; V: TRBV29-1; D: .; CDR3: CSVEGQRNTEAFF; DNA: TGCAGCGTTGAGGGACAAAGAAACACTGAAGCTTTCTTT
J: TRBJ2-5; size: few; V: TRBV20-1; D: .; CDR3: CSAEGERQETQYF; DNA: TGCAGTGCTGAGGGGGAAAGACAAGAGACCCAGTACTTC
J: TRBJ2-7; size: .; V: TRBV5-1; D: TRBD2; CDR3: CASSLNAGGHSYEQYF; DNA: TGCGCCAGCAGCCTAAATGCGGGGGGCCATTCCTACGAGCAGTACTTC
J: TRBJ1-2; size: few; V: TRBV5-6; D: TRBD1; CDR3: CASRDDRDYGYTF; DNA: TGTGCCAGCAGGGATGACAGGGACTATGGCTACACCTTC
J: TRBJ2-3; size: .; V: TRBV4-2; D: .; CDR3: CASSQQGDTQYF; DNA: TGTGCCAGCAGCCAACAGGGAGATACGCAGTATTTT
J: TRBJ1-5; size: .; V: TRBV6-5; D: .; CDR3: CASSPGQSGNQPQHF; DNA: TGTGCCAGCAGTCCGGGGCAATCGGGCAATCAGCCCCAGCATTTT
J: TRBJ2-3; size: .; V: TRBV4-3; D: TRBD2; CDR3: CASSQGLAADTQYF; DNA: TGCGCCAGCAGCCAAGGACTAGCGGCAGATACGCAGTATTTT
J: TRBJ1-1; size: .; V: TRBV5-4; D: .; CDR3: CASSLTKGPHAFF; DNA: TGTGCCAGCAGCTTGACGAAGGGGCCCCATGCTTTCTTT
J: TRBJ1-2; size: .; V: TRBV5-1; D: .; CDR3: CASSGGQRDGYTF; DNA: TGCGCCAGCAGCGGCGGACAGAGGGATGGCTACACCTTC
J: TRBJ1-4; size: .; V: TRBV6-5; D: .; CDR3: CASSRTATNEKLFF; DNA: TGTGCCAGCAGCAGGACAGCAACTAATGAAAAACTGTTTTTT
J: TRBJ1-2; size: .; V: TRBV20-1; D: .; CDR3: CSARDLSGVEGYTF; DNA: TGCAGTGCTAGAGATCTATCGGGGGTAGAGGGCTACACCTTC
J: TRBJ2-1; size: .; V: TRBV5-1; D: .; CDR3: CASSSSEQVMTEQFF; DNA: TGCGCCAGCAGCTCTTCGGAACAGGTAATGACGGAGCAGTTCTTC
J: TRBJ1-3; size: .; V: TRBV6-2/TRBV6-3; D: .; CDR3: CASSDDSYSGNTIYF; DNA: TGTGCCAGCAGTGACGACAGCTACTCTGGAAACACCATATATTTT
J: TRBJ2-5; size: few; V: TRBV6-6; D: .; CDR3: CASSFSQETQYF; DNA: TGTGCCAGCAGTTTTAGTCAAGAGACCCAGTACTTC
J: TRBJ1-6; size: .; V: TRBV5-1; D: TRBD1; CDR3: CASSLVSGVEGGPSPLHF; DNA: TGCGCCAGCAGCTTGGTGTCAGGGGTTGAAGGGGGCCCCTCACCCCTCCACTTT
J: TRBJ1-2; size: few; V: TRBV28; D: .; CDR3: CASSSHGTPRSGYTF; DNA: TGTGCCAGCAGTTCCCACGGGACACCACGTAGTGGCTACACCTTC
J: TRBJ1-5; size: few; V: TRBV2; D: TRBD1; CDR3: CASSGTGGAIGNQPQHF; DNA: TGTGCCAGCAGTGGGACAGGGGGCGCGATCGGCAATCAGCCCCAGCATTTT
J: TRBJ2-5; size: .; V: TRBV10-3; D: .; CDR3: CATRQDQETQYF; DNA: TGTGCCACCCGACAGGACCAAGAGACCCAGTACTTC
J: TRBJ1-2; size: .; V: TRBV30; D: TRBD1; CDR3: CAWSRDRGGYGYTF; DNA: TGTGCCTGGAGTAGGGACAGGGGTGGCTATGGCTACACCTTC
J: TRBJ2-1; size: medium-sized; V: TRBV20-1; D: TRBD1; CDR3: CSAKGQGDPLFYNEQFF; DNA: TGCAGTGCTAAGGGACAGGGGGATCCCCTTTTTTACAATGAGCAGTTCTTC